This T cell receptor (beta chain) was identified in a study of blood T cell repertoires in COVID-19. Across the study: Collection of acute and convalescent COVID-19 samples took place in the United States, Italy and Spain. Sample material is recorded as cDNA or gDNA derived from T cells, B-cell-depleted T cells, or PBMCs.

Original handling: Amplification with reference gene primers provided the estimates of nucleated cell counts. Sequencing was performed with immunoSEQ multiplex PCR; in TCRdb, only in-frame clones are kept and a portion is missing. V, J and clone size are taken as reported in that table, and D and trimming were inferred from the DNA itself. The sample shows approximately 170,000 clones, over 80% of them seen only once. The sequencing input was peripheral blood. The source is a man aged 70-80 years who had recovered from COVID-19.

This CDR3 reads CATSDSPSTSTGELFF. The DNA of the CDR3 is TGTGCCACCAGTGATTCTCCCTCGACTAGCACCGGGGAGCTGTTTTTT. The rearrangement joins TRBV24-1 to TRBJ2-2; TRBD2 is a possible D gene (6 bases). This CDR3 is 16 amino acids long. Trimming shortened V by 2 bases and J by 4 bases, and 13 bases separated the two germline ends. CDR1 and CDR2 from the germline V gene are KGHDR and SFDVKD.